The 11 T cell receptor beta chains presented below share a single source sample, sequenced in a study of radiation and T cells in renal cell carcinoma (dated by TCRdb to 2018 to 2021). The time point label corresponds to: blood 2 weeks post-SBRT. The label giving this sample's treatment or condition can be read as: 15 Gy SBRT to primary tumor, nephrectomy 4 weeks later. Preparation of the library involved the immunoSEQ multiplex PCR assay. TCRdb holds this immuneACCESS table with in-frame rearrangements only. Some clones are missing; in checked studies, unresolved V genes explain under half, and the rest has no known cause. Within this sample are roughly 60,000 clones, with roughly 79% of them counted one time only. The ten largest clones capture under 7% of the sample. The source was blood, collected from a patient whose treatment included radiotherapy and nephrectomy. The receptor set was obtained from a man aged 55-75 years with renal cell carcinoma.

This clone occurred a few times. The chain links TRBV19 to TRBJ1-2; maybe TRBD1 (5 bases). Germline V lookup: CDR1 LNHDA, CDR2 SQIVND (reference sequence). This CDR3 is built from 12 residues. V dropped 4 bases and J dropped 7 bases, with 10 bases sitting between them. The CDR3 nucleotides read TGTGCCAGTAGTACAGGGTTTCGTGGCTACACCTTC. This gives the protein CASSTGFRGYTF.

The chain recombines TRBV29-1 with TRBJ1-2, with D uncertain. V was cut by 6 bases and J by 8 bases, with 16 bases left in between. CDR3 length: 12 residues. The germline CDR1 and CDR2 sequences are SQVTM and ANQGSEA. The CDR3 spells CSVKDFLKGYTF. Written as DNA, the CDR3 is TGCAGCGTCAAGGACTTCCTTAAAGGCTACACCTTC.

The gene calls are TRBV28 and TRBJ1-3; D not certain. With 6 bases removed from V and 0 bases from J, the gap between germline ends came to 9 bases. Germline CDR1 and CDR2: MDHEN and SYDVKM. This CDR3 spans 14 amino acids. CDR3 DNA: TGTGCCAGCAGCCCGACAAGCTCTGGAAACACCATATATTTT. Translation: CASSPTSSGNTIYF.

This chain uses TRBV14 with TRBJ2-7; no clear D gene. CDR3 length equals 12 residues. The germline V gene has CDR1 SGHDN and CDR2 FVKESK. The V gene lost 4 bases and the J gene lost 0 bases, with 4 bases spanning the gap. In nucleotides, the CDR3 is TGTGCCAGCAGCCCCTCCTCCTACGAGCAGTACTTC. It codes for CASSPSSYEQYF. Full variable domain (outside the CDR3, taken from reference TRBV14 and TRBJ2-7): EAGVTQFPSHSVIEKGQTVTLRCDPISGHDNLYWYRRVMGKEIKFLLHFVKESKQDESGMPNNRFLAERTGGTYSTLKVQPAELEDSGVYFCASSPSSYEQYFGPGTRLTVT.

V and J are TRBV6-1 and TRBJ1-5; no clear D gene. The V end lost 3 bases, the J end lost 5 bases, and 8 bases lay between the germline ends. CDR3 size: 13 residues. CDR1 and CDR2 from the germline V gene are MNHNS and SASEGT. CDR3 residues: CASSDGYHQPQHF. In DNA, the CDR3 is TGTGCCAGCAGTGATGGATACCATCAGCCCCAGCATTTT.

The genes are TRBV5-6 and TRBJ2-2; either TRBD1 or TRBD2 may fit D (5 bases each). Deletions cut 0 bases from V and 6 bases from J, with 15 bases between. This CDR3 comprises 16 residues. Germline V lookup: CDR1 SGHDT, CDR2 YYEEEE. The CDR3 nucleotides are TGTGCCAGCAGCTTGGATCTTGGGGGACCCCCCGGGGAGCTGTTTTTT. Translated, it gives CASSLDLGGPPGELFF.

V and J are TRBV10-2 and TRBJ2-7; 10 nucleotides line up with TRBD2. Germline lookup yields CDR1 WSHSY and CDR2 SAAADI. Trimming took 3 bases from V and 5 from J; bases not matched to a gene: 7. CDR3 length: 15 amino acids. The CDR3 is CASSERLAGANEQYV. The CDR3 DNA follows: TGCGCCAGCAGTGAAAGGCTAGCGGGAGCAAACGAGCAGTACGTC.

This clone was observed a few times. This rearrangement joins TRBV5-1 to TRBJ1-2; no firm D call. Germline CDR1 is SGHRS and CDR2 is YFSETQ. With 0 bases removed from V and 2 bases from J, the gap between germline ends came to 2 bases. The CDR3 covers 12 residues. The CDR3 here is CASSLDNYGYTF. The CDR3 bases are TGCGCCAGCAGCTTGGACAACTATGGCTACACCTTC.

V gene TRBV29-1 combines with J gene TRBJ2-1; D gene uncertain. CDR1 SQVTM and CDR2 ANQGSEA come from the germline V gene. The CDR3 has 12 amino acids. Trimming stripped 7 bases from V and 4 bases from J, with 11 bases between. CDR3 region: CSGVTRYNEQFF. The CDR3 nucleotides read TGCAGCGGCGTTACCAGATACAATGAGCAGTTCTTC.

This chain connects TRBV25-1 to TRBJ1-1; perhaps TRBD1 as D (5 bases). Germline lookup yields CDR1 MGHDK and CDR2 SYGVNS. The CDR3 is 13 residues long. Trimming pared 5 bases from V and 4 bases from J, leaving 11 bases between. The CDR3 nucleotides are TGTGCCAGCAGTTCAACCGGGGCCACTGAAGCTTTCTTT. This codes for CASSSTGATEAFF.

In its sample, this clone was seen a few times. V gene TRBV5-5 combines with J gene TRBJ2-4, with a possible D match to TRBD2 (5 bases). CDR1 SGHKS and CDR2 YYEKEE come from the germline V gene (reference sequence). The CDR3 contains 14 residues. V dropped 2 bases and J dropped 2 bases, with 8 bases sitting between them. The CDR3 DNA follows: TGTGCCAGCAGCTTCGGGGTTTCCAAAAACATTCAGTACTTC. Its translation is CASSFGVSKNIQYF.